The present T cell receptor beta chain was sequenced within a study of human T cells and chemical hapten exposure. This clonotype was observed many times. This CDR3 region has 14 residues. The V gene's germline CDR1 is MNHEY and CDR2 SVGEGT. V lost 6 bases to trimming and J lost 0 bases, with 9 bases between them. This sample's time point: pre-sensitization, week 0. Treatment: therapeutic diphenylcyclopropenone sensitization with weekly scalp DPC. In TCRdb, the RACE reads were re-called with MiXCR into one record per CDR3 protein. The sample lists about 180,000 distinct CDR3 sequences, around 30% occurring once.

Sequenced here: whole blood, sampled in connection with sensitization to the hapten diphenylcyclopropenone (DPC). The sequence was collected from a woman in her twenties or thirties with alopecia areata. Some clones in this sample may be carry-over from other donors' samples. The chain has TRBV6-2 or TRBV6-3 and TRBJ1-3; D unclear. In nucleotides, the CDR3 is TGTGCCAGCAGCGACACATACTCTGGAAACACCATATATTTT. Protein product: CASSDTYSGNTIYF.